This T cell receptor (beta chain) originates from a study of radiotherapy plus CTLA-4 blockade in lung cancer. Study-wide results and limits: Radiotherapy was combined with ipilimumab, and tumor-derived TCR clones then expanded in blood.

Germline V gene lookup returns CDR1 MGHRA and CDR2 YSYEKL. V shed 5 bases and J 7 bases; nucleotides not matched to a gene: 11. The length of the CDR3 is 15 residues. On this clone itself: Its antigen is not known.

The protocol was immunoSEQ multiplex PCR, while the TCRdb copy is restricted to in-frame clones and leaves out a portion. Of roughly 66,000 clones listed, around 81% were seen once; the top ten hold about 4%. V usage is TRBV4-1 and J usage is TRBJ2-1; the match to TRBD2 covers 7 bases. Source: peripheral blood, taken from a patient treated with radiotherapy plus ipilimumab. The TCR originated in a human donor with non-small cell lung cancer who had a partial response to radiotherapy plus ipilimumab. The CDR3 sequence: CASSSWREKGNEQFF. For the CDR3, the DNA is TGCGCCAGCAGCTCCTGGCGGGAGAAGGGGAATGAGCAGTTCTTC.